The TCR beta chain under discussion was sequenced for a study of CXCR3-negative and CXCR3-positive naive CD8 T cells. Study-wide results and caveats: A higher hydrophobicity marked the TRB CDR3s of CXCR3-positive naive cells versus CXCR3-negative naive cells. Unlike memory cells, which differed, naive CXCR3-negative and CXCR3-positive cells had similar TRBV-TRBJ usage.

In triplicate, each CD8+ T cell subset was sorted at 250,000 to 350,000 cells per replicate. Those CD8+ T cells considered naive were CD45RO-CCR7+CD27+CD95-. As for this clonotype: Its cognate antigen is unknown.

Researchers prepared the TRB cDNA libraries using 5' RACE with UMI labels. TCRdb reprocessed the 5' RACE reads and stores each CDR3 protein as one record, lacking DNA. The sample totals under 150,000 distinct CDR3 sequences. Sequenced input: naive CXCR3+ CD8+ T cells from blood. Subset reported: CD45RO-CCR7+CD27+CD95- naive CD8+ T cells expressing CXCR3 (TNR3+). This clonotype was sampled from a human donor in good health. Some clones in this sample may be carry-over from other donors' samples.

CDR3 protein: CASSPRGGPYEQYF. The V gene is TRBV11-3, the J gene TRBJ2-7; the TCRdb call, TRBD1, lacks DNA for checking. The V gene's germline CDR1 is SGHNT and CDR2 YENEEA. The CDR3 contains 14 residues.